These 17 T cell receptor beta chains were sequenced from one sample in a study of T cell responses to AZD1222 COVID-19 vaccine. Libraries were prepared by immunoSEQ multiplex PCR; TCRdb keeps only in-frame clonotypes and omits some of them. The profile shows 120,000 or so clones, approximately 88% of them singletons. The specimen comprised peripheral blood, sampled on day 0 of AZD1222 vaccination. All receptors come from an adult in good health.

The rearrangement joins TRBV3-1 (or the pseudogene TRBV3-2) to TRBJ2-5; D gene ambiguous. CDR1 is LGHDT, CDR2 YNNKEL, per germline (reference sequence). CDR3 length: 16 amino acids. Trimming removed 3 bases from V and 2 bases from J, with 16 bases in between. CDR3 coding DNA: TGTGCCAGCAGCCATTGGGTCATGGGCGCTCAAGAGACCCAGTACTTC. Amino acid sequence: CASSHWVMGAQETQYF.

The V gene is TRBV7-2, the J gene TRBJ2-7; 11 nucleotides agree with TRBD1. The V gene end was trimmed by 7 bases and the J gene end by 3 bases; junction bases not matched to a gene: 5. Germline-derived CDR1 and CDR2 are SGHTA and FQGNSA. This CDR3 is built from 14 residues. CDR3 sequence (DNA): TGTGCCAGCACTATCGGGACAGGGGGCTACGAGCAGTACTTC. It is translated as CASTIGTGGYEQYF.

The genes are TRBV6-1 and TRBJ1-3, with D unclear. Trimming took off 3 bases at V and 4 bases at J, with 16 bases between the two ends. The CDR3 consists of 16 residues. From germline, CDR1 is MNHNS and CDR2 SASEGT. The CDR3 is CASSDGESSRGNTIYF. The CDR3 DNA reads as TGTGCCAGCAGTGATGGCGAGTCATCGAGAGGAAACACCATATATTTT.

This clone is a singleton in its sample. V is TRBV7-8 and J is TRBJ2-2; D unresolved. The ends were cut back, 0 bases at V and 2 bases at J, with 22 bases in the middle. Germline CDR1 and CDR2: SGHVS and FQNEAQ. This CDR3 is built from 20 residues. CDR3 DNA sequence: TGTGCCAGCAGCTTAGCGCTACAGATTCGAGTGGTGACAAACACCGGGGAGCTGTTTTTT. This sequence encodes CASSLALQIRVVTNTGELFF.

The rearrangement joins TRBV4-2 to TRBJ2-1, with TRBD1 matching 10 bases. CDR3 size: 15 residues. In germline, CDR1 is LGHNA, CDR2 YNFKEQ. J was trimmed by 5 bases and V by 4 bases; bases with no gene match: 5. The CDR3 nucleotides are TGTGCCAGCAGCCCAAGGACAGGGGGTAACAATGAGCAGTTCTTC. Protein sequence: CASSPRTGGNNEQFF.

In its sample, this clone was seen a few times. The V call is TRBV7-3, the J call TRBJ1-3, with D perhaps TRBD1 (5 bases). The V gene's germline CDR1 is SGHTA and CDR2 FQGTGA. V was clipped by 5 bases and J by 2 bases, with 7 bases between them. The CDR3 has 13 amino acids. CDR3: CASSRDPGNTIYF. CDR3 sequence (DNA): TGTGCCAGCAGCCGGGACCCTGGAAACACCATATATTTT. Looking up the rest from reference TRBV7-3 and TRBJ1-3 gives the full variable domain: GAGVSQTPSNKVTEKGKYVELRCDPISGHTALYWYRQSLGQGPEFLIYFQGTGAADDSGLPNDRFFAVRPEGSVSTLKIQRTERGDSAVYLCASSRDPGNTIYFGEGSWLTVV.

The gene calls are TRBV5-6 and TRBJ2-7, with D hard to call. Trimming pared 1 base from V and 4 bases from J, leaving 9 bases between. Germline V gene lookup returns CDR1 SGHDT and CDR2 YYEEEE. This CDR3 comprises 13 residues. The CDR3 protein is CASSLTDSYEQYF. CDR3 in DNA: TGTGCCAGCAGCTTGACAGATTCGTACGAGCAGTACTTC.

The CDR3 region has the DNA TGTGCCAGCACCGCGGGGGGTTTGGGCACTGAAGCTTTCTTT. This translates into CASTAGGLGTEAFF. The rearrangement uses TRBV7-9 and TRBJ1-1; D is possibly TRBD1 (5 bases). The CDR3 totals 14 residues. Trimming took off 7 bases at V and 4 bases at J, with 16 bases between the two ends. Germline-derived CDR1 and CDR2 are SEHNR and FQNEAQ (reference sequence).

The chain combines TRBV7-9 with TRBJ2-3; maybe TRBD2 (6 bases). The CDR3 sequence is 14 residues long. V lost 11 bases to trimming and J lost 0 bases, with 15 bases between them. CDR1 SEHNR and CDR2 FQNEAQ come from the germline V gene (reference sequence). The CDR3 DNA reads TGTGCCGTCAGGCCCGGGACTAGCACAGATACGCAGTATTTT. Protein sequence: CAVRPGTSTDTQYF.

The rearrangement links TRBV20-1 to TRBJ1-5, with D unclear. Germline V gene lookup returns CDR1 DFQATT and CDR2 SNEGSKA (reference sequence). Trimming stripped 3 bases from V and 6 bases from J, with 9 bases between. The CDR3 loop spans 12 amino acids. CDR3 in amino acids: CSASWGGQPQHF. The CDR3 DNA follows: TGCAGTGCTAGTTGGGGAGGTCAGCCCCAGCATTTT.

Of note for this clone: The same CDR3 also results from other DNA sequences found in this sample. The CDR3 DNA follows: TGTGCCACCAGCAGGGCAGGGACCAATTCACCCCTCCACTTT. This codes for CATSRAGTNSPLHF. V usage is TRBV15 and J usage is TRBJ1-6; maybe TRBD1 (5 bases). Germline-derived CDR1 and CDR2 are LNHNV and YYDKDF (reference sequence). Trimming removed 3 bases from V and 7 bases from J, with 10 bases in between. This CDR3 has 14 residues.

V is TRBV7-2 and J is TRBJ2-1; D uncertain. V was clipped by 3 bases and J by 8 bases, with 11 bases between them. Per germline, CDR1 SGHTA and CDR2 FQGNSA. The CDR3 spans 13 residues. CDR3 loop: CASSFWGSDEQFF. Here the CDR3 DNA reads TGTGCCAGCAGCTTTTGGGGTTCGGATGAGCAGTTCTTC.

This chain joins TRBV27 and TRBJ1-2; D may be TRBD1 (5 bases). Trimming took off 6 bases at V and 2 bases at J, with 16 bases between the two ends. The V gene's germline CDR1 is MNHEY and CDR2 SMNVEV (reference sequence). The CDR3 sequence is 15 residues long. The CDR3 here is CASRSPVKGNYGYTF. The CDR3 DNA is TGTGCCAGCAGGTCACCCGTGAAGGGGAACTATGGCTACACCTTC.

V is TRBV6-2 or TRBV6-3 and J is TRBJ1-1; D might be TRBD1 (5 bases). The CDR3 consists of 14 residues. CDR1 is MNHEY and CDR2 is SVGEGT in the germline V gene. V was clipped by 2 bases and J by 7 bases, with 14 bases between them. The CDR3 here is CASSYGAETGEAFF. CDR3 DNA sequence: TGTGCCAGCAGTTACGGGGCAGAGACGGGTGAAGCTTTCTTT.

V is TRBV9 and J is TRBJ1-1; D might be TRBD1 (6 bases). There are 13 residues in the CDR3. Germline CDR1 reads SGDLS; CDR2 reads YYNGEE. Trimming took 0 bases from V and 5 from J, leaving 8 bases between them. The CDR3 DNA reads as TGTGCCAGCAGCGTAGAAACAGGGACTGAAGCTTTCTTT. Translation: CASSVETGTEAFF.

This sequence joins TRBV5-6 and TRBJ1-3; unclear D gene. V was pared by 4 bases and J by 0 bases, with 5 bases between. CDR1 and CDR2 (germline): SGHDT, YYEEEE. The CDR3 contains 13 residues. The CDR3 bases are TGTGCCAGCAGCATCCTCTCTGGAAACACCATATATTTT. It is translated as CASSILSGNTIYF.

V usage is TRBV6-6 and J usage is TRBJ1-1; D gene unclear. The CDR3 runs 11 residues. Germline assignment: CDR1 MNHNY and CDR2 SVGAGI (reference sequence). Trimming removed 5 bases at V and 3 bases at J, with 4 bases between. DNA for the CDR3: TGTGCCAGCAGTGAGTACACTGAAGCTTTCTTT. Translation gives CASSEYTEAFF.